These 7 T cell receptor beta chains were all obtained from the same sample, sequenced in a study of blood T cell repertoires in COVID-19. Libraries were prepared by immunoSEQ multiplex PCR; TCRdb keeps only in-frame clonotypes and omits some of them. The sample has about 99,000 clones; 84% are singletons. Sequencing was performed on peripheral blood. The source of these receptors is a man between 65 and 85 years old with active or convalescent COVID-19.

The CDR3 DNA is TGTGCCAGCATCTCCTACCGGGGTAACGGCAATCAGCCCCAGCATTTT. Protein product: CASISYRGNGNQPQHF. This rearrangement joins TRBV28 to TRBJ1-5; D not resolved. V shed 7 bases and J shed 2 bases, with 18 bases lying between them. The CDR3 runs 16 residues. CDR1 MDHEN and CDR2 SYDVKM come from the germline V gene.

The rearrangement joins TRBV10-3 to TRBJ2-2, with a tentative D call TRBD1 (6 bases). V gave up 10 bases and J gave up 3 bases, with 15 bases separating them. The germline CDR1 and CDR2 sequences are ENHRY and SYGVKD. This CDR3 is 14 amino acids long. CDR3 region: CATRGRGDTGELFF. The CDR3 DNA reads as TGTGCCACCCGGGGCAGGGGAGACACCGGGGAGCTGTTTTTT.

The chain employs TRBV5-1 and TRBJ1-1, with TRBD1 matching over 10 bases. The length of the CDR3 is 14 residues. The germline gives CDR1 SGHRS, CDR2 YFSETQ. J lost 6 bases, V lost 2 bases, and 4 bases had no gene match. Here the CDR3 reads CASSLGTGAPEAFF. The CDR3, as DNA: TGCGCCAGCAGCTTAGGGACAGGGGCCCCTGAAGCTTTCTTT.

This clone was detected a few times. Other DNA variants within this sample encode the same CDR3. J is TRBJ1-5 and V is TRBV3-1 (or the pseudogene TRBV3-2); weak D call: TRBD1 (6 bases). The germline V gene has CDR1 LGHDT and CDR2 YNNKEL (reference sequence). V was trimmed by 1 base and J by 4 bases, leaving 14 bases between them. The CDR3 covers 16 residues. CDR3 loop: CASSQGQTGLNQPQHF. The CDR3 DNA reads as TGTGCCAGCAGCCAAGGACAGACAGGCCTTAATCAGCCCCAGCATTTT.

The chain couples TRBV30 to TRBJ2-7; D not certain. The germline V gene has CDR1 GTSNPN and CDR2 SVGIG (reference sequence). The CDR3 is 13 residues long. V gave up 3 bases and J gave up 7 bases, with 16 bases separating them. The CDR3 region is CAWRWSGVGEQYF. Written as DNA, the CDR3 is TGTGCCTGGAGATGGAGTGGCGTTGGGGAGCAGTACTTC.

The chain is built from TRBV2 and TRBJ1-4; TRBD1 might be the D (5 bases). V lost 6 bases and J 0 bases, leaving 11 bases between the germline ends. CDR1 and CDR2 (germline): SNHLY, FYNNEI. CDR3 length: 15 amino acids. The CDR3 DNA sequence: TGTGCCAGCAGGGAAAGGGGTGCAACTAATGAAAAACTGTTTTTT. Translating it yields CASRERGATNEKLFF.

The rearrangement links TRBV28 to TRBJ1-5; D perhaps matches TRBD1 (5 bases). Between the trimmed V and J ends, which lost 3 bases and 4 bases, there was a span of 7 bases. This CDR3 region has 13 residues. The germline V gene has CDR1 MDHEN and CDR2 SYDVKM. CDR3 protein: CASSFAGNQPQHF. The DNA of the CDR3 is TGTGCCAGCAGTTTTGCAGGGAATCAGCCCCAGCATTTT.